This TCR beta chain came from a study of blood T cell repertoires in COVID-19. Libraries were prepared by immunoSEQ multiplex PCR; TCRdb keeps only in-frame clonotypes and omits some of them. This table holds about 200,000 clones, 85% found once. CDR3 length equals 14 residues. Germline CDR1 LNHDA, CDR2 SQIVND (reference sequence). V lost 6 bases and J lost 6; bases outside the gene matches: 6. Participants had their cohort set by participant-reported clinical history. Sequencing was carried out using PBMCs or T cells enriched from blood (not recorded which). The receptor was derived from a man in his forties who had recovered from COVID-19. V usage is TRBV19 and J usage is TRBJ2-4; 9 bases line up with TRBD2. The CDR3: CASSPSGEGNIQYF. CDR3 in DNA: TGTGCCAGTAGCCCTAGCGGGGAGGGAAACATTCAGTACTTC.